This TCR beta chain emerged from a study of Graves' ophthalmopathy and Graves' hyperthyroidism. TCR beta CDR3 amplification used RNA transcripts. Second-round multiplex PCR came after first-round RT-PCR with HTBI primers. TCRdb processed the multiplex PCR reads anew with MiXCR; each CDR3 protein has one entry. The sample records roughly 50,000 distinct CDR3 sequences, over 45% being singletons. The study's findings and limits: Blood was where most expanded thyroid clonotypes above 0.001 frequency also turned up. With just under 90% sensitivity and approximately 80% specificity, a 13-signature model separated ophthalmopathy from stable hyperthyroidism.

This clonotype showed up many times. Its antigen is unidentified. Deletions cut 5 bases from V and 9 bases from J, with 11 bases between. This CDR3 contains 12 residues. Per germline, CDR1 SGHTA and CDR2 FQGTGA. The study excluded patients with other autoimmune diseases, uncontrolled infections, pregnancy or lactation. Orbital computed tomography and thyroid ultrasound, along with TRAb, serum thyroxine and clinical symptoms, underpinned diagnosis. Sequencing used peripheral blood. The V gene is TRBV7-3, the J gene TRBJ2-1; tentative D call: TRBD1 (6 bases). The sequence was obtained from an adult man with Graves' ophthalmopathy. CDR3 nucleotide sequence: TGTGCCAGCAGCGGGGGCAAGGCTGAGCAGTTCTTC. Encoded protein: CASSGGKAEQFF.